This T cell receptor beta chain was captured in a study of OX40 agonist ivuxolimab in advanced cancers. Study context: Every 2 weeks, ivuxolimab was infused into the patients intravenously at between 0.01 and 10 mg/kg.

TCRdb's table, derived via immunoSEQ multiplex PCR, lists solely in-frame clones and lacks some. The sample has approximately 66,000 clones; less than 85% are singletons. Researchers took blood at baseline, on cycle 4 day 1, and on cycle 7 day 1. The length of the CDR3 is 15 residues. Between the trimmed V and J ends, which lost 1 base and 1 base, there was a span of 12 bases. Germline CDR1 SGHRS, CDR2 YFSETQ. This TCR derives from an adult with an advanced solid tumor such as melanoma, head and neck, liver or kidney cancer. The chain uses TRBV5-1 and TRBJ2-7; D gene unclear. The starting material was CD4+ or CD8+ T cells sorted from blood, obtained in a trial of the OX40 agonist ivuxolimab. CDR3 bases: TGCGCCAGCAGCTTGAGCCAATCTGGTTCCTACGAGCAGTACTTC. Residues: CASSLSQSGSYEQYF.